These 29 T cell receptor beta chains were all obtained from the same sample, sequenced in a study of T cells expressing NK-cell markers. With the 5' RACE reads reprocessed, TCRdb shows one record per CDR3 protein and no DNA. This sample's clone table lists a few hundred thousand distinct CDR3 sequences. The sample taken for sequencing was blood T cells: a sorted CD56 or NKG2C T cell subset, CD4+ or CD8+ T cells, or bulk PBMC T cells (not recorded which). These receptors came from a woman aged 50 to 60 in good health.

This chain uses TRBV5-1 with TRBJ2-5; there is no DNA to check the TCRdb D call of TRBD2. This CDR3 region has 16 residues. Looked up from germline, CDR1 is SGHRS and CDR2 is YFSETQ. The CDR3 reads CASSLGDGPYQETQYF.

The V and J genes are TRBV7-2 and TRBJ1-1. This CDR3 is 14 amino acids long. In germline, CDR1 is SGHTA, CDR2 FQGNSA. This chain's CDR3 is CASSPTRGPTEAFF.

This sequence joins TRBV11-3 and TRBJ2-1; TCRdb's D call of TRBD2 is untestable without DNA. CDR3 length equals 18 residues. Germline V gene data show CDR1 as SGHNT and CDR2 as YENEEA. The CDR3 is CASSPGGPSATVSDEQFF.

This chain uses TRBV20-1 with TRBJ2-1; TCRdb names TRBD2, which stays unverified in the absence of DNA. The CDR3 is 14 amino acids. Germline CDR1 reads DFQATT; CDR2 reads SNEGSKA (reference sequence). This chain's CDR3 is CSALGLAGEVEQFF.

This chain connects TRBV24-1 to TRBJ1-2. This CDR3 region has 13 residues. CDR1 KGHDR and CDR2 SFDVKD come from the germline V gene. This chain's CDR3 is CATSPSQTYGYTF.

The CDR3: CASSLQPGTFYEQYF. The chain carries TRBV5-1 and TRBJ2-7; the D call from TCRdb, TRBD1, cannot be confirmed without DNA. This CDR3 comprises 15 residues. Germline CDR1 and CDR2: SGHRS and YFSETQ.

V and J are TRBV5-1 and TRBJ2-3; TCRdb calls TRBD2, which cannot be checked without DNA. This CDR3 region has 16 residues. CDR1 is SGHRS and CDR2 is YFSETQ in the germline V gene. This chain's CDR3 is CASSLAAGALTDTQYF.

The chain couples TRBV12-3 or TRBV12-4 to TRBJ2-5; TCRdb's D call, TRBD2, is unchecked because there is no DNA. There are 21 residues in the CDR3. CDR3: CASSPLGLAGLFPRIQETQYF.

The CDR3 protein is CASSPGLPYNEQFF. This chain joins TRBV11-3 and TRBJ2-1; TCRdb indicates TRBD2, and absent DNA this call remains unverified. Germline CDR1 and CDR2: SGHNT and YENEEA. CDR3 length: 14 residues.

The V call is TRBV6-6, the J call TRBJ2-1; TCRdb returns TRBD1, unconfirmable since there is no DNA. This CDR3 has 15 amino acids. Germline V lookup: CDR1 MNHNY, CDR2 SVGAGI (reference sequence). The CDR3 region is CASSTRDRGRNEQFF.

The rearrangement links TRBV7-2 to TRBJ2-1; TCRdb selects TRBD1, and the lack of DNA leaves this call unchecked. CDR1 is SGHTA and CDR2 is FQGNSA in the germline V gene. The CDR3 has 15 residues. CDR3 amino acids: CASSWFMPLYNEQFF.

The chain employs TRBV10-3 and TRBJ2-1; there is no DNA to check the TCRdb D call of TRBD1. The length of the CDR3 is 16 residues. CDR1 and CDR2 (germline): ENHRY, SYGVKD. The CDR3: CAISGARGHSYNEQFF.

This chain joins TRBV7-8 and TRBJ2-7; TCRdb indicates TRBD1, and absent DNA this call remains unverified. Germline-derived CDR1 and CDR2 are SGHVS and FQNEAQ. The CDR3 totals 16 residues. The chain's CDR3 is CASSWGSAGSSYEQYF.

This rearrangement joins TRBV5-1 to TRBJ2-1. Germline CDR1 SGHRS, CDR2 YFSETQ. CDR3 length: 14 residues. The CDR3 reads CASSLVRVRNEQFF.

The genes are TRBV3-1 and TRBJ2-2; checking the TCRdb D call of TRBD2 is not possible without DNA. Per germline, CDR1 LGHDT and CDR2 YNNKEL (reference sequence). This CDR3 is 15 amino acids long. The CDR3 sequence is CASSQGTRVTGELFF.

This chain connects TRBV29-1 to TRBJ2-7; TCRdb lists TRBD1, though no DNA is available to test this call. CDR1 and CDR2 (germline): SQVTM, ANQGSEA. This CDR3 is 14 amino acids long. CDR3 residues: CSVIRQGLPYEQYF.

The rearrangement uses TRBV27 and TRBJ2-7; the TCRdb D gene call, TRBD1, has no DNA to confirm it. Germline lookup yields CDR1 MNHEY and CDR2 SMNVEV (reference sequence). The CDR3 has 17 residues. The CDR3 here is CASSLSAGQRGTYEQYF.

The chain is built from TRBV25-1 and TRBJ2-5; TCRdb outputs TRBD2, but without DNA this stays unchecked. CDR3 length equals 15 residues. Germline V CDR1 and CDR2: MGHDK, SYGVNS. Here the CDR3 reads CASSEPGLPGETQYF.

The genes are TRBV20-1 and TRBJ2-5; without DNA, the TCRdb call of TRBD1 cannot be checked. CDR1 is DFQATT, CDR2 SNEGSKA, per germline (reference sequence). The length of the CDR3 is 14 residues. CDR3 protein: CSATTGPPTETQYF.

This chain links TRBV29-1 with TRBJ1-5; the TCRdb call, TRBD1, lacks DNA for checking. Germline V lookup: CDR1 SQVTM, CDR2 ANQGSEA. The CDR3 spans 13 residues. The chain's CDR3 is CSVTGVGNQPQHF.

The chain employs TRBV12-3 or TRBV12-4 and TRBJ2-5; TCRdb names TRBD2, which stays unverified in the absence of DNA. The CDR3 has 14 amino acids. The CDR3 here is CASTISGIQETQYF.

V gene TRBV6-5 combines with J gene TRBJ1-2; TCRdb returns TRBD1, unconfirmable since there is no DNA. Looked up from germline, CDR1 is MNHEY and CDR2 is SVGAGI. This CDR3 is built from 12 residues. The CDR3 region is CASRKGAHGYTF.

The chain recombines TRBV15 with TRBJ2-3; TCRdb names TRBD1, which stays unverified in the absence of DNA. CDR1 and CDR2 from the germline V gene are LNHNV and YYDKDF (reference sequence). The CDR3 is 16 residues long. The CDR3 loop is CATSRDLSQGRDTQYF. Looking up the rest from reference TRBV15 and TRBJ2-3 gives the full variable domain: DAMVIQNPRYQVTQFGKPVTLSCSQTLNHNVMYWYQQKSSQAPKLLFHYYDKDFNNEADTPDNFQSRRPNTSFCFLDIRSPGLGDTAMYLCATSRDLSQGRDTQYFGPGTRLTVL.

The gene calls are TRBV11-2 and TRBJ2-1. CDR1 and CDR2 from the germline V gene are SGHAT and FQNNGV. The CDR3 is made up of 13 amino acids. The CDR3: CASSVDRNNEQFF.

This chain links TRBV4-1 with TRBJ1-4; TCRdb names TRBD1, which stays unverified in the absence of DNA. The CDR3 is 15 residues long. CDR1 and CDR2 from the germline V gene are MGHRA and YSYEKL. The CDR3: CASSQPGQGREKLFF.

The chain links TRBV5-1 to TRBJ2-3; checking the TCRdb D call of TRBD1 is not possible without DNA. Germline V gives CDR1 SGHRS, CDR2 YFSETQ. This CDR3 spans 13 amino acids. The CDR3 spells CASSANQGDTQYF. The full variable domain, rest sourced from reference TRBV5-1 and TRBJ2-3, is KAGVTQTPRYLIKTRGQQVTLSCSPISGHRSVSWYQQTPGQGLQFLFEYFSETQRNKGNFPGRFSGRQFSNSRSEMNVSTLELGDSALYLCASSANQGDTQYFGPGTRLTVL.

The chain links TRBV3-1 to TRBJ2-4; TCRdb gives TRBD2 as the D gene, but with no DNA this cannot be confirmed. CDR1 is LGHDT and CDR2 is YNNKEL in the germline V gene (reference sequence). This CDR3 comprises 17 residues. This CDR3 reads CASSRVAGTLAKNIQYF.

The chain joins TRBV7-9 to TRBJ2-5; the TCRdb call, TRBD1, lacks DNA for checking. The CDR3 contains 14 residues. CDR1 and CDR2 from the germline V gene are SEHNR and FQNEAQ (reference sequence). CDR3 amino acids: CASSFTGQQETQYF.

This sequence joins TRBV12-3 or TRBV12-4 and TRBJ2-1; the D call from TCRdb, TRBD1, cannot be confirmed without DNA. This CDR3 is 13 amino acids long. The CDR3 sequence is CASSWGQVNEQFF.